The T cell receptor beta chain described here comes from a study of blood T cell repertoires in COVID-19. Study information: Some COVID-19 samples were acute and others convalescent; all came from the United States, Italy and Spain. T cells, B-cell-depleted T cells, or PBMCs supplied cDNA or gDNA.

CDR3 length: 15 amino acids. Germline CDR1 LGHDT, CDR2 YNNKEL (reference sequence). Trimming left V 4 bases short and J 3 bases short, with 12 bases between. Source study methods: Reference gene primer amplification gave nucleated cell count estimates. Assay: immunoSEQ multiplex PCR; the TCRdb copy retains only in-frame clones and omits some. D and trimming come from the DNA, and the V and J calls and clone size come from that table. The sample has 250,000 to 350,000 clones, roughly 88% seen once. J is TRBJ1-4 and V is TRBV3-1 (or the pseudogene TRBV3-2), with unresolved D. Sequenced input: peripheral blood. The TCR originated in a woman in her twenties or thirties with active or convalescent COVID-19. CDR3 amino acids: CASSPSARPNEKLFF. Written as DNA, the CDR3 is TGTGCCAGCAGCCCCTCGGCGAGGCCTAATGAAAAACTGTTTTTT.